This T cell receptor beta chain was identified in a study of cytotoxic CD8 clonotypes in ibrutinib-treated CLL. Study information: Responses: about 25 partial, 2 complete; after median roughly 68 months, about 14 stayed remitted, approximately twelve progressed.

Cryopreserved PBMCs were the source of around 2 micrograms of genomic DNA, which went to TCR beta libraries. Sequencing sought depths of 1 in 200,000 to 1 in 1 million T cells. Sequenced by immunoSEQ multiplex PCR; TCRdb stores in-frame clones only, minus some. The sample records 35,000 to 50,000 clones, nearly 70% being singletons. Germline CDR1 and CDR2: MNHEY and SMNVEV (reference sequence). The CDR3 spans 13 residues. Trimming removed 10 bases at V and 4 bases at J, with 14 bases between. The chain uses TRBV27 and TRBJ1-3, with D hard to call. The receptor comes from a human donor with chronic lymphocytic leukemia. The source was PBMCs, collected after 12 months of ibrutinib treatment. The CDR3 region is CAMTRVGGNTIYF. DNA for the CDR3: TGTGCCATGACTAGGGTGGGAGGAAACACCATATATTTT.